This T cell receptor beta chain stems from a study of T cell repertoires in cytomegalovirus infection (dated by TCRdb to between 2019 and 2020). The study in broad terms: Recently identified HLA-C-restricted CMV epitopes, whose presentation resists viral immunomodulation, were targeted by peptide stimulations together with well-studied HLA-B-restricted epitopes. Because public TCR beta signatures pointed to carriage of CMV infection together with the matching HLA type, the HLA type of each donor mattered for the analysis. Results the study describes overall, beyond this receptor: In both this cohort and an independent cohort of a few hundred donors, the cumulative frequency of public TCR beta family members distinguished carriers of CMV infection plus the relevant HLA type. The ex vivo response was dominated by HLA-C-restricted CMV-specific TCR beta clonotypes, which also provided the single most frequent clonotype in two of eight donors.

This clonotype was recorded many times. Its antigen is currently not known. No much larger clone exists at a distance of one base, and base qualities are not known. The treatment or condition label, as the study defines it: in vitro stimulation with specific CMV peptide epitopes to enrich CMV-specific T cells. The sequencer listed for this sample is Illumina HiSeq 1500. The raw public data were reprocessed by TCRdb itself: fastp quality trimming at Q25, MiXCR clonotype calling, in-frame beta chains only. Rows with one shared CDR3 protein collapse into an entry with the most common genes and DNA. Across this sample there are 750,000 to 900,000 distinct CDR3 sequences, with 25% to 35% seen only once. Jointly, the top ten make up roughly 14% of the sample. Trimming at the junction amounts to 4 bases on V and 4 bases on J, and the germline ends lie 13 bases apart. The CDR3, from cysteine to phenylalanine, totals 14 residues. CDR3 DNA only is kept here, 42 bases in frame from base 1.

This specimen was cultured CD8+ T cells from PBMCs, taken from culture after CMV antigen stimulation. This clonotype was sampled from a human donor in good health (CMV status not recorded). Some clones in this sample may be carry-over from other donors' samples. Recombination joined TRBV12-3 or TRBV12-4 with TRBJ1-2; possibly the D gene is TRBD1, per 5 matching bases. CDR3 reads: CASSSSRGAYGYTF. The base sequence is TGTGCCAGCAGTTCCTCGAGGGGCGCCTATGGCTACACCTTC.